The source of this T cell receptor (beta chain) is a study of blood T cells in healthy people across ages. Study background: For every two T cells, template switching captured about one barcoded beta molecule.

Concerning this clonotype: Its antigen is unknown.

The study isolated at least 6 million PBMCs from each sample. Overall study results and limits: The CMV status of each donor remained undetermined, and this could have confounded shifts in expanded clonotypes.

The authors ran a second PCR of about 7 to 12 cycles using a sample-barcoded 5' primer and a J-beta primer mix. TCRdb re-analysed the 5' RACE reads in MiXCR, keeping a single row per CDR3 protein. The sample yields roughly 1,300,000 distinct CDR3 sequences, almost 60% seen once. This CDR3 has 16 residues. The trim removed 6 bases at V and 2 bases at J, leaving 11 bases unmatched. The germline CDR1 and CDR2 sequences are MDHEN and SYDVKM. This chain links TRBV28 with TRBJ2-7; TRBD1 agrees at 9 bases. The sequenced sample consisted of blood. The sequence was collected from a man younger than 35 in good health. In DNA, the CDR3 is TGTGCCAGCAGCAACCCGGGACAGGGTCCACCCTACGAGCAGTACTTC. Its protein is CASSNPGQGPPYEQYF.